This T cell receptor beta chain was sequenced for a study of blood T cell repertoires in COVID-19. In the study overall: The United States, Italy and Spain provided the acute and convalescent COVID-19 samples. T cells, B-cell-depleted T cells, or PBMCs supplied cDNA or gDNA.

CDR1 and CDR2 from the germline V gene are MDHEN and SYDVKM. This CDR3 region has 16 residues. V lost 5 bases, J lost 3 bases, and 9 bases stayed unmatched. Authors' methods: Reference gene primer amplification in the assay estimated nucleated cell counts. Generated by immunoSEQ multiplex PCR, the TCRdb table keeps only in-frame clones and is missing some. V, J and clone size reflect that table, while D and trimming were determined from the DNA. This table has over 65,000 clones, 80% to 85% appearing once. This chain uses TRBV28 with TRBJ2-7, with 11 bases identical to TRBD1. This clonotype was sampled from an elderly man with acute or convalescent COVID-19. Sequencing was carried out using peripheral blood. The CDR3 protein is CASSPAVGTGGYEQYF. In nucleotides, the CDR3 is TGTGCCAGCAGTCCGGCGGTAGGGACAGGGGGCTACGAGCAGTACTTC.